This T cell receptor (beta chain) was documented in a study of post-analysis software for immune sequencing data. At the level of the study: Patients with relapsing-remitting, secondary progressive and progressive-relapsing multiple sclerosis courses were all represented. Study-wide results and limits: Versus controls, multiple sclerosis patients showed significantly lower diversity (normalized Chao1). F measure grouped same-batch samples tightly together.

On this clonotype: Its cognate antigen is unknown.

Unique molecular identifiers were present in the TCR beta cDNA libraries. The yield from around 1 to 10 million T cells was about 500,000 cDNA molecules in total. TCRdb reprocessed the PCR reads via MiXCR and lists one record per CDR3 protein. The sample gives 700,000 to 900,000 distinct CDR3 sequences, just over 45% of which show up once; approximately 4.4% is in the top ten. The TCR comes from a girl aged 5-17 years with multiple sclerosis. Material: blood.

CDR3 sequence: CATSDPTPTGSSYNEQFF. CDR3 in DNA: TGTGCCACCAGTGACCCCACCCCGACAGGGAGCTCCTACAATGAGCAGTTCTTC. J is TRBJ2-1 and V is TRBV24-1, with 7 bases that match TRBD1. The CDR3 is 18 amino acids. V lost 4 bases and J lost 0; bases outside the gene matches: 11. Germline CDR1 is KGHDR and CDR2 is SFDVKD.